A single sample is the source of the 29 T cell receptor beta chains below, sequenced in a study of control samples from healthy donors and cancer patients. Produced via immunoSEQ multiplex PCR; TCRdb's table is partial and in-frame only. The profile shows approximately 100,000 clones, 80% to 90% of them singletons. Sequencing was done on a sample of blood. These receptors originate from a man aged 25-45 years in good health.

This chain connects TRBV3-1 (or the pseudogene TRBV3-2) to TRBJ2-3; D may be TRBD2 (6 bases). Germline values: CDR1 LGHDT, CDR2 YNNKEL (reference sequence). Trimming left V 3 bases short and J 2 bases short, with 15 bases between. The CDR3 length is 16 residues. Here the CDR3 DNA reads TGTGCCAGCAGCCACTCTCAGCGGGTGGCCACAGATACGCAGTATTTT. This translates into CASSHSQRVATDTQYF.

The chain has TRBV28 and TRBJ1-5; D is possibly TRBD1 (6 bases). Germline CDR1 reads MDHEN; CDR2 reads SYDVKM. This CDR3 region has 15 residues. The V end was cut by 3 bases, the J end by 1 base, with 10 bases between. The CDR3 loop is CASSFGGTSNQPQHF. Here the CDR3 DNA reads TGTGCCAGCAGTTTCGGCGGGACAAGCAATCAGCCCCAGCATTTT.

V is TRBV10-2 and J is TRBJ2-2; D perhaps matches TRBD2 (6 bases). V shed 3 bases and J shed 3 bases, with 8 bases lying between them. The length of the CDR3 is 14 residues. From germline, CDR1 is WSHSY and CDR2 SAAADI. The CDR3 is CASSEPGDTGELFF. CDR3 DNA sequence: TGCGCCAGCAGTGAACCGGGGGACACCGGGGAGCTGTTTTTT.

This chain uses TRBV24-1 with TRBJ2-1, with 11 bases identical to TRBD2. V lost 4 bases, J lost 13 bases, and 8 bases stayed unmatched. The germline V gene has CDR1 KGHDR and CDR2 SFDVKD. The CDR3 length is 14 residues. The CDR3 here is CATSDQRLAGIQFF. CDR3 DNA sequence: TGTGCCACCAGTGACCAGAGACTAGCGGGAATTCAGTTCTTC.

The gene calls are TRBV6-5 and TRBJ2-3; D tentatively reads TRBD1 or TRBD2 (5 bases each). The CDR3 covers 14 residues. Germline V CDR1 and CDR2: MNHEY, SVGAGI. V dropped 8 bases and J dropped 2 bases, with 14 bases sitting between them. The CDR3 DNA reads as TGTGCCAGCGCCGCCGGGACCTACACAGATACGCAGTATTTT. Amino acids: CASAAGTYTDTQYF.

The chain recombines TRBV11-2 with TRBJ2-7; unclear D gene. The V gene lost 3 bases and the J gene lost 7 bases, with 10 bases spanning the gap. Germline V gene sequence: CDR1 SGHAT, CDR2 FQNNGV. CDR3 size: 12 residues. CDR3 sequence: CASSFEVREQYF. The CDR3 coding sequence is TGTGCCAGCAGCTTTGAGGTGAGGGAGCAGTACTTC.

The CDR3, as DNA: TGTGCCAGCAGCCAAGGTAATACAGGGGGCGACGAGCAGTACTTC. Translated, it gives CASSQGNTGGDEQYF. The rearrangement uses TRBV3-1 (or the pseudogene TRBV3-2) and TRBJ2-7; 9 nucleotides align to TRBD1. The germline CDR1 and CDR2 sequences are LGHDT and YNNKEL (reference sequence). The CDR3 totals 15 residues. The trim removed 1 base at V and 5 bases at J, leaving 6 bases unmatched.

The J gene is TRBJ2-7, the V gene TRBV11-2; 10 bases fit TRBD2. The germline V gene has CDR1 SGHAT and CDR2 FQNNGV. This CDR3 contains 17 residues. V dropped 5 bases and J dropped 2; count of bases not matched to a gene: 12. The CDR3 DNA is TGTGCCAGCAGCCAAGGGCTGGCTAGCGGGAGAACCTACGAGCAGTACTTC. This codes for CASSQGLASGRTYEQYF.

The chain couples TRBV9 to TRBJ2-3; TRBD1 or TRBD2 may be the D gene (5 bases each). Germline CDR1 SGDLS, CDR2 YYNGEE. V was trimmed by 1 base and J by 2 bases, leaving 11 bases between them. The CDR3 contains 15 residues. CDR3 loop: CASSVSGQYTDTQYF. The CDR3, as DNA: TGTGCCAGCAGCGTATCGGGGCAATACACAGATACGCAGTATTTT.

The chain uses TRBV6-2 or TRBV6-3 and TRBJ2-7; D possibly matches TRBD1 or TRBD2 (5 bases each). This CDR3 contains 16 residues. V lost 0 bases and J 2 bases, leaving 14 bases between the germline ends. Looked up from germline, CDR1 is MNHEY and CDR2 is SVGEGT. The DNA for the CDR3 is TGTGCCAGCAGTTACTCAACCGGGACGGTTACCTACGAGCAGTACTTC. This codes for CASSYSTGTVTYEQYF.

V gene TRBV12-3 or TRBV12-4 combines with J gene TRBJ2-3, with D perhaps TRBD2 (6 bases). CDR3 length: 13 residues. V was cut by 8 bases and J by 3 bases, with 12 bases left in between. CDR3 sequence (DNA): TGTGCCAGCCGACTCGGGAGTACAGATACGCAGTATTTT. This codes for CASRLGSTDTQYF.

The chain is built from TRBV5-1 and TRBJ1-1; no clear D gene. The V end lost 3 bases, the J end lost 8 bases, and 14 bases lay between the germline ends. CDR1 and CDR2 from the germline V gene are SGHRS and YFSETQ. This CDR3 is built from 13 residues. This CDR3 is CASSYTLGFEAFF. The DNA of the CDR3 is TGCGCCAGCAGCTATACTCTGGGCTTCGAAGCTTTCTTT.

The chain links TRBV4-2 to TRBJ1-1; 7 bases line up with TRBD1. Looked up from germline, CDR1 is LGHNA and CDR2 is YNFKEQ. Trimming removed 4 bases from V and 4 bases from J; junction bases left unmatched: 9. The CDR3 has 15 residues. For the CDR3, the DNA is TGTGCCAGCAGCCGGAAAAACAGGGGTGGCACTGAAGCTTTCTTT. This sequence encodes CASSRKNRGGTEAFF.

The V call is TRBV7-9, the J call TRBJ1-1; no definite D call. Trimming left V 4 bases short and J 1 base short, with 7 bases between. There are 13 residues in the CDR3. The V gene's germline CDR1 is SEHNR and CDR2 FQNEAQ (reference sequence). CDR3 loop: CASSYDKNTEAFF. DNA of the CDR3: TGTGCCAGCAGCTACGACAAGAACACTGAAGCTTTCTTT.

The rearrangement joins TRBV5-4 to TRBJ1-2; D gene ambiguous. V shed 4 bases and J shed 2 bases, with 18 bases lying between them. The CDR3 spans 16 residues. Per germline, CDR1 SGHNT and CDR2 YYREEE (reference sequence). This CDR3 is CASSPFIGRRNYGYTF. The CDR3 DNA reads as TGTGCCAGCAGCCCCTTTATCGGACGGAGAAACTATGGCTACACCTTC.

The CDR3 reads CASSWSIGTGAGEQYF. CDR3 nucleotides: TGCGCCAGCAGCTGGAGTATCGGGACAGGGGCCGGCGAGCAGTACTTC. The chain joins TRBV5-1 to TRBJ2-7; 10 nucleotides match TRBD1. Germline V gives CDR1 SGHRS, CDR2 YFSETQ. J lost 6 bases, V lost 3 bases, and 12 bases had no gene match. The length of the CDR3 is 16 residues.

The rearrangement uses TRBV4-2 and TRBJ1-1, with a possible D match to TRBD1 (6 bases). CDR1 is LGHNA, CDR2 YNFKEQ, per germline. V was clipped by 1 base and J by 4 bases, with 13 bases between them. This CDR3 contains 15 residues. CDR3 DNA sequence: TGTGCCAGCAGCCAAGGGGCCTGGGGGGCCACTGAAGCTTTCTTT. This codes for CASSQGAWGATEAFF.

This chain connects TRBV19 to TRBJ2-7; D perhaps matches TRBD2 (6 bases). Trimming shortened V by 3 bases and J by 5 bases, and 14 bases separated the two germline ends. Germline V lookup: CDR1 LNHDA, CDR2 SQIVND (reference sequence). The CDR3 loop spans 14 amino acids. The CDR3 spells CASSMRRARDEQYF. CDR3 nucleotide sequence: TGTGCCAGTAGTATGAGGAGGGCCAGAGACGAGCAGTACTTC.

The chain carries TRBV10-3 and TRBJ2-3; D gene ambiguous. From germline, CDR1 is ENHRY and CDR2 SYGVKD. This CDR3 has 15 residues. Deletions cut 4 bases from V and 0 bases from J, with 11 bases between. The CDR3 here is CAISVAATSTDTQYF. The DNA for the CDR3 is TGTGCCATCAGTGTGGCGGCCACTAGCACAGATACGCAGTATTTT.

The chain uses TRBV7-2 and TRBJ2-5; 11 nucleotides align to TRBD1. Per the germline V gene, CDR1 is SGHTA and CDR2 is FQGNSA. The CDR3 contains 16 residues. V dropped 5 bases and J dropped 5; count of bases not matched to a gene: 10. This chain's CDR3 is CASSTTGTGGWETQYF. CDR3 DNA sequence: TGTGCCAGCAGCACGACCGGGACAGGGGGTTGGGAGACCCAGTACTTC.

The rearrangement links TRBV2 to TRBJ1-4; D may be TRBD1 (5 bases). Germline V gene sequence: CDR1 SNHLY, CDR2 FYNNEI. The V end was cut by 6 bases, the J end by 10 bases, with 18 bases between. The CDR3 loop spans 14 amino acids. CDR3 bases: TGTGCCAGCAGCCGGGACCCAGGGAGGGGAAAACTGTTTTTT. Translation gives CASSRDPGRGKLFF.

This chain connects TRBV11-2 to TRBJ2-1; 8 bases are a match to TRBD2. The CDR3 consists of 17 residues. V trimming: 0 bases; J trimming: 6 bases; junction bases outside the gene matches: 10. Germline CDR1 SGHAT, CDR2 FQNNGV. The CDR3 coding sequence is TGTGCCAGCAGCTTAGATTCCGGGACTAGGGGGTTCAATGAGCAGTTCTTC. The encoded protein is CASSLDSGTRGFNEQFF. The full variable domain, its missing parts supplied by reference TRBV11-2 and TRBJ2-1, is EAGVAQSPRYKIIEKRQSVAFWCNPISGHATLYWYQQILGQGPKLLIQFQNNGVVDDSQLPKDRFSAERLKGVDSTLKIQPAKLEDSAVYLCASSLDSGTRGFNEQFFGPGTRLTVL.

J is TRBJ1-5 and V is TRBV5-1; 7 positions agree with TRBD1. The CDR3 contains 14 residues. Trimming took 4 bases from V and 9 from J; bases not matched to a gene: 10. The germline V gene has CDR1 SGHRS and CDR2 YFSETQ. CDR3 DNA sequence: TGCGCCAGCAGCACTACAGGGGTAAACGGGCCCCAGCATTTT. It specifies CASSTTGVNGPQHF.

The chain employs TRBV19 and TRBJ1-3, with TRBD1 as a possible D gene (5 bases). This CDR3 contains 15 residues. V was trimmed by 7 bases and J by 4 bases, leaving 17 bases between them. Germline V gene sequence: CDR1 LNHDA, CDR2 SQIVND (reference sequence). CDR3 residues: CASKFESQGGNTIYF. The DNA for the CDR3 is TGTGCCAGTAAGTTCGAGTCTCAGGGAGGAAACACCATATATTTT. Together with reference TRBV19 and TRBJ1-3, the CDR3 gives the full variable domain: DGGITQSPKYLFRKEGQNVTLSCEQNLNHDAMYWYRQDPGQGLRLIYYSQIVNDFQKGDIAEGYSVSREKKESFPLTVTSAQKNPTAFYLCASKFESQGGNTIYFGEGSWLTVV.

V gene TRBV28 combines with J gene TRBJ1-5; a possible D gene is TRBD1 (5 bases). This CDR3 comprises 14 residues. Deletions cut 3 bases from V and 6 bases from J, with 12 bases between. Per the germline V gene, CDR1 is MDHEN and CDR2 is SYDVKM. CDR3 coding DNA: TGTGCCAGCAGTTTTGGGGGGAAAGTTCAGCCCCAGCATTTT. This gives the protein CASSFGGKVQPQHF. Looking up the rest from reference TRBV28 and TRBJ1-5 gives the full variable domain: DVKVTQSSRYLVKRTGEKVFLECVQDMDHENMFWYRQDPGLGLRLIYFSYDVKMKEKGDIPEGYSVSREKKERFSLILESASTNQTSMYLCASSFGGKVQPQHFGDGTRLSIL.

This clone was seen a few times. This sample also contains other DNA sequences that code for the same CDR3. The chain links TRBV3-1 (or the pseudogene TRBV3-2) to TRBJ2-7, with unresolved D. Trimming left V 0 bases short and J 4 bases short, with 4 bases between. The CDR3 extends over 12 amino acids. CDR1 and CDR2 (germline): LGHDT, YNNKEL (reference sequence). The CDR3 here is CASSQDRYEQYF. In DNA form, the CDR3 reads TGTGCCAGCAGCCAAGATAGGTACGAGCAGTACTTC.

V gene TRBV30 combines with J gene TRBJ1-1; a possible D gene is TRBD1 (5 bases). Germline CDR1 and CDR2: GTSNPN and SVGIG (reference sequence). The CDR3 runs to 13 residues. V dropped 5 bases and J dropped 3 bases, with 13 bases sitting between them. For the CDR3, the DNA is TGTGCCTGGGTAAGGGACGGATACACTGAAGCTTTCTTT. Amino acid sequence: CAWVRDGYTEAFF.

This clone was observed a few times. The gene calls are TRBV9 and TRBJ1-1, with TRBD1 as a possible D gene (5 bases). This CDR3 contains 14 residues. Trimming pared 0 bases from V and 3 bases from J, leaving 9 bases between. Germline CDR1 reads SGDLS; CDR2 reads YYNGEE. The CDR3 sequence is CASSVEVGDTEAFF. The CDR3 DNA sequence: TGTGCCAGCAGCGTAGAGGTGGGGGACACTGAAGCTTTCTTT. The variable domain in full, with the rest retrieved from reference TRBV9 and TRBJ1-1, is DSGVTQTPKHLITATGQRVTLRCSPRSGDLSVYWYQQSLDQGLQFLIQYYNGEERAKGNILERFSAQQFPDLHSELNLSSLELGDSALYFCASSVEVGDTEAFFGQGTRLTVV.

This clone was detected only a few times. The J gene is TRBJ2-7, the V gene TRBV4-3; D possibly uses TRBD1 or TRBD2 (6 bases each). This CDR3 is built from 15 residues. Germline V gene lookup returns CDR1 LGHNA and CDR2 YSLEER. V lost 3 bases to trimming and J lost 6 bases, with 18 bases between them. The CDR3 DNA follows: TGCGCCAGCAGCCAGGCATATCTAGGGGGGTTCGAGCAGTACTTC. This sequence encodes CASSQAYLGGFEQYF.